This T cell receptor beta chain stems from a study of CD8 T cells in ankylosing spondylitis. This CDR3 has 13 amino acids. Germline V gives CDR1 KGHDR, CDR2 SFDVKD. Deletions cut 4 bases from V and 7 bases from J, with 13 bases between. Quantitative molecular-barcoded 5'-RACE generated the TCR beta libraries. TCRdb re-called the 5' RACE reads through MiXCR, storing one row per CDR3 protein. The sample yields over 200,000 distinct CDR3 sequences, about 18% seen once. Whole-study findings and limits: Disease-linked clones displayed a CD8+ phenotype and appeared relatively rarely in peripheral blood. Some motif variants were previously reported in reactive arthritis synovial fluid and blood. Reports say disease-linked clones showed up significantly more in matched ankylosing spondylitis synovial fluid. One TCR beta motif, made up of several highly homologous variants, appeared characteristic of ankylosing spondylitis blood.

This clonotype was seen a handful of times. Antigen unknown. This clonotype was obtained from a male donor with ankylosing spondylitis. The rearrangement links TRBV24-1 to TRBJ2-7; D gene unclear. The sequenced sample was blood, either unsorted or a sorted T cell fraction (not recorded which). The CDR3 bases are TGTGCCACCAGTGACCCGGTGCGAGAAGAGCAGTACTTC. It codes for CATSDPVREEQYF.